Following are 29 T cell receptor beta chains from one sample sequenced in a study of blood T cell repertoires in COVID-19. Method: immunoSEQ multiplex PCR; TCRdb's copy keeps in-frame clones and lacks some. The table lists 150,000 to 250,000 clones, approximately 82% of them singletons. Sequences were obtained from peripheral blood. All receptors derive from a human donor with acute or convalescent COVID-19. The donor label of this sample is uncertain.

The gene calls are TRBV5-6 and TRBJ1-5, with 8 bases fitting TRBD1. Looked up from germline, CDR1 is SGHDT and CDR2 is YYEEEE. After removal of 0 bases from V and 6 bases from J, the junction contained 8 bases not matched to a gene. CDR3 length equals 16 residues. The CDR3 spells CASSLGPPGGSQPQHF. In nucleotides, the CDR3 is TGTGCCAGCAGCTTGGGGCCCCCAGGGGGCAGTCAGCCCCAGCATTTT.

This clone has more than one count but fewer than ten. The chain uses TRBV12-3 or TRBV12-4 and TRBJ1-4; D call uncertain. V was shortened by 0 bases and J by 9 bases, with 8 bases between the two germline ends. The CDR3 spans 13 residues. CDR3 sequence (DNA): TGTGCCAGCAGTTTAGCGATTGGGCAAAAACTGTTTTTT. Translating gives CASSLAIGQKLFF.

The chain is built from TRBV20-1 and TRBJ2-3; D is unclear. Trimming took 4 bases from V and 4 from J, leaving 6 bases between them. CDR3 length: 11 amino acids. From germline, CDR1 is DFQATT and CDR2 SNEGSKA (reference sequence). The CDR3 spells CSATGPDTQYF. Written as DNA, the CDR3 is TGCAGTGCTACGGGTCCAGATACGCAGTATTTT.

V is TRBV6-2 or TRBV6-3 and J is TRBJ2-7; D possibly uses TRBD1 or TRBD2 (5 bases each). The CDR3 length is 15 residues. CDR1 is MNHEY, CDR2 SVGEGT, per germline. V lost 6 bases and J 1 base, leaving 16 bases between the germline ends. Here the CDR3 DNA reads TGTGCCAGCAGCAGGGAGAGGTTTGGATCCTACGAGCAGTACTTC. Its translation is CASSRERFGSYEQYF.

This clone showed up just a few times. This chain connects TRBV7-7 to TRBJ2-3; 7 bases align to TRBD2. The CDR3 covers 15 residues. Germline loops: CDR1 SSHAT, CDR2 FNYEAQ (reference sequence). V shed 1 base, J shed 0 bases, and the junction held 1 base outside the gene matches. The CDR3 is CASSLGLASTDTQYF. The CDR3 nucleotides read TGTGCCAGCAGCTTAGGACTAGCCAGCACAGATACGCAGTATTTT.

The chain carries TRBV19 and TRBJ1-2; no reliable D call. The CDR3 consists of 15 residues. The germline CDR1 and CDR2 sequences are LNHDA and SQIVND (reference sequence). V was clipped by 2 bases and J by 7 bases, with 17 bases between them. CDR3 sequence (DNA): TGTGCCAGTAGTATATATGGTGACCCCACGGGTGGCTACACCTTC. Translating it yields CASSIYGDPTGGYTF.

The V call is TRBV5-6, the J call TRBJ2-2; a possible D gene is TRBD1 (8 bases). From germline, CDR1 is SGHDT and CDR2 YYEEEE. V lost 4 bases and J 4 bases, leaving 17 bases between the germline ends. This CDR3 contains 16 residues. CDR3 sequence reads: CASSLRTGRVTGELFF. The CDR3 DNA follows: TGTGCCAGCAGCCTCAGGACAGGGAGGGTCACCGGGGAGCTGTTTTTT.

CDR3 coding DNA: TGTGCCAGCAGCCAGACTCGGGATGATAATTCACCCCTCCACTTT. Its protein is CASSQTRDDNSPLHF. The rearrangement links TRBV6-6 to TRBJ1-6, with D uncertain. Germline V lookup: CDR1 MNHNY, CDR2 SVGAGI (reference sequence). The CDR3 is 15 residues long. Trimming shortened V by 6 bases and J by 5 bases, and 14 bases separated the two germline ends.

This clone was found a few times. The V and J genes are TRBV5-1 and TRBJ2-7; 8 bases line up with TRBD2. Germline values: CDR1 SGHRS, CDR2 YFSETQ. The CDR3 is made up of 15 amino acids. The ends lost 0 bases at V and 3 bases at J; junction bases unmatched: 5. CDR3 loop: CASSLEPSGHYEQYF. The CDR3 DNA reads as TGCGCCAGCAGCTTGGAGCCTAGCGGGCACTACGAGCAGTACTTC.

A few counts support this clone. The CDR3 region is CAISDLDRDYGYTF. The CDR3, as DNA: TGTGCCATCAGTGACCTGGACAGGGACTATGGCTACACCTTC. V usage is TRBV10-3 and J usage is TRBJ1-2; 8 bases line up with TRBD1. Germline assignment: CDR1 ENHRY and CDR2 SYGVKD. The junction had 3 bases not matched to a gene; V was cut back by 3 bases and J by 3 bases. The CDR3 sequence is 14 residues long.

This clone was detected only a few times. The chain has TRBV6-6 and TRBJ2-1, with TRBD2 identical over 11 bases. This CDR3 contains 15 residues. V was pared by 6 bases and J by 3 bases, with 4 bases of the junction left unmatched. Germline V gives CDR1 MNHNY, CDR2 SVGAGI (reference sequence). CDR3 bases: TGTGCCAGCAGGAAACTAGCGGGAGACTACAATGAGCAGTTCTTC. Translated: CASRKLAGDYNEQFF.

J is TRBJ1-2 and V is TRBV6-5; D is perhaps TRBD1 (6 bases). V lost 4 bases, J lost 5 bases, and 14 bases lay in between. Germline loops: CDR1 MNHEY, CDR2 SVGAGI. This CDR3 has 14 amino acids. The CDR3 sequence: CASSSGQRRYGYTF. Written as DNA, the CDR3 is TGTGCCAGCAGTTCCGGACAGCGGAGATATGGCTACACCTTC.

The CDR3 reads CASSQDRRSYEQYF. CDR3 DNA sequence: TGTGCCAGCAGCCAGGACAGGAGATCCTACGAGCAGTACTTC. The chain uses TRBV27 and TRBJ2-7; TRBD1 agrees at 7 bases. Looked up from germline, CDR1 is MNHEY and CDR2 is SMNVEV (reference sequence). Trimming cost V 6 bases and J 1 base; bases outside gene matches: 6. This CDR3 contains 14 residues.

V and J are TRBV9 and TRBJ2-2; TRBD1 matches at 7 bases. V lost 0 bases and J lost 3; bases outside the gene matches: 2. This CDR3 has 15 amino acids. Germline CDR1 reads SGDLS; CDR2 reads YYNGEE. The CDR3 bases are TGTGCCAGCAGCGTAGCAGGGGGTGACACCGGGGAGCTGTTTTTT. This encodes CASSVAGGDTGELFF. The full variable domain, in which reference TRBV9 and TRBJ2-2 provide the parts outside the CDR3, is DSGVTQTPKHLITATGQRVTLRCSPRSGDLSVYWYQQSLDQGLQFLIQYYNGEERAKGNILERFSAQQFPDLHSELNLSSLELGDSALYFCASSVAGGDTGELFFGEGSRLTVL.

This clone was seen a single time. The rearrangement joins TRBV6-1 to TRBJ2-4; 7 bases line up with TRBD2. The CDR3 contains 14 residues. Germline assignment: CDR1 MNHNS and CDR2 SASEGT. V lost 1 base, J lost 9 bases, and 6 bases stayed unmatched. DNA for the CDR3: TGTGCCAGCAGTGAAGGAGGAGGGAGGGCCATTCAGTACTTC. Translated: CASSEGGGRAIQYF.

The rearrangement joins TRBV7-3 to TRBJ2-2; 8 nucleotides align to TRBD1. The CDR3 loop spans 16 amino acids. J lost 5 bases, V lost 1 base, and 6 bases had no gene match. CDR1 SGHTA and CDR2 FQGTGA come from the germline V gene. CDR3 in amino acids: CASSLRAGGKTGELFF. CDR3 bases: TGTGCCAGCAGCTTAAGGGCAGGGGGCAAAACCGGGGAGCTGTTTTTT.

The rearrangement links TRBV11-2 to TRBJ2-3; 10 bases agree with TRBD2. Trimming at V came to 3 bases and at J to 9 bases, leaving 6 bases not matched to a gene. From germline, CDR1 is SGHAT and CDR2 FQNNGV. This CDR3 is 14 amino acids long. The CDR3 nucleotides are TGTGCCAGCAGCTTCCTAGCGGGAGAGGACACGCAGTATTTT. Its protein is CASSFLAGEDTQYF.

This clone was seen just once. The CDR3 bases are TGCAGCGTTGTTCAACGGGCCCAGTACTTC. This gives the protein CSVVQRAQYF. The chain links TRBV29-1 to TRBJ2-5, with no clear D. CDR3 length: 10 residues. In germline, CDR1 is SQVTM, CDR2 ANQGSEA. V lost 4 bases to trimming and J lost 9 bases, with 9 bases between them.

This chain joins TRBV20-1 and TRBJ2-2, with 8 nucleotides matching TRBD1. Germline values: CDR1 DFQATT, CDR2 SNEGSKA (reference sequence). The trim removed 3 bases at V and 6 bases at J, leaving 6 bases unmatched. This CDR3 is 14 amino acids long. CDR3 sequence (DNA): TGCAGTGCTAGTCCCCAGGGGGCGGCCGGGGAGCTGTTTTTT. Translated: CSASPQGAAGELFF.

The gene calls are TRBV16 and TRBJ1-4; 7 nucleotides align to TRBD1. J lost 8 bases, V lost 4 bases, and 7 bases had no gene match. The CDR3 covers 14 residues. Germline V CDR1 and CDR2: KGHSY, FQNENV. CDR3 in amino acids: CASSPSDRREKLFF. DNA for the CDR3: TGTGCCAGCAGCCCATCGGACAGGAGAGAAAAACTGTTTTTT. The variable domain in full, with the rest retrieved from reference TRBV16 and TRBJ1-4, is GEEVAQTPKHLVRGEGQKAKLYCAPIKGHSYVFWYQQVLKNEFKFLISFQNENVFDETGMPKERFSAKCLPNSPCSLEIQATKLEDSAVYFCASSPSDRREKLFFGSGTQLSVL.

V usage is TRBV9 and J usage is TRBJ1-6; D uncertain. Trimming stripped 2 bases from V and 6 bases from J, with 9 bases between. Germline CDR1 reads SGDLS; CDR2 reads YYNGEE. The CDR3 covers 14 residues. The CDR3 protein is CASSVGQVNSPLHF. Written as DNA, the CDR3 is TGTGCCAGCAGCGTCGGTCAGGTTAATTCACCCCTCCACTTT.

This chain links TRBV30 with TRBJ1-3; TRBD1 is a possible D gene (5 bases). The V gene lost 5 bases and the J gene lost 4 bases, with 18 bases spanning the gap. The CDR3 spans 15 residues. Germline V CDR1 and CDR2: GTSNPN, SVGIG (reference sequence). Written as DNA, the CDR3 is TGTGCCTGGTCCCCGGGCAGGGCCTCCGGAAACACCATATATTTT. Its translation is CAWSPGRASGNTIYF.

J is TRBJ2-1 and V is TRBV20-1; a possible D gene is TRBD2 (6 bases). Trimming removed 4 bases at V and 4 bases at J, with 20 bases between. The CDR3 length is 16 residues. Per germline, CDR1 DFQATT and CDR2 SNEGSKA (reference sequence). CDR3: CSATEPGLAVYNEQFF. The CDR3, as DNA: TGCAGTGCTACTGAGCCGGGACTGGCTGTATACAATGAGCAGTTCTTC.

The chain has TRBV20-1 and TRBJ2-4; D might be TRBD2 (7 bases). Germline CDR1 is DFQATT and CDR2 is SNEGSKA (reference sequence). V lost 3 bases to trimming and J lost 7 bases, with 22 bases between them. The CDR3 is 16 residues long. CDR3 residues: CSASIGGGPRGNIQYF. CDR3 DNA: TGCAGTGCTAGTATAGGGGGAGGCCCGCGGGGGAACATTCAGTACTTC.

The chain recombines TRBV3-1 (or the pseudogene TRBV3-2) with TRBJ1-2; 7 bases are a match to TRBD1. In germline, CDR1 is LGHDT, CDR2 YNNKEL (reference sequence). The CDR3 has 13 amino acids. V lost 4 bases and J lost 7; bases outside the gene matches: 6. This CDR3 is CASSPQGVGGYTF. For the CDR3, the DNA is TGTGCCAGCAGCCCTCAGGGGGTTGGTGGCTACACCTTC.

This clone was counted between two and nine times. This chain connects TRBV19 to TRBJ2-1, with 10 bases matching TRBD2. The CDR3 totals 15 residues. Germline V gene data show CDR1 as LNHDA and CDR2 as SQIVND (reference sequence). The V segment lost 5 bases and the J segment 10 bases; nucleotides outside the gene matches: 11. CDR3 loop: CASSLAGAGFDEQFF. The CDR3 DNA sequence: TGTGCCAGTAGTCTAGCGGGAGCGGGGTTTGACGAGCAGTTCTTC.

The chain joins TRBV7-6 to TRBJ2-2; tentative D call: TRBD1 (5 bases). The germline V and J ends were trimmed by 6 bases and 6 bases, with 17 bases remaining between them. The CDR3 extends over 15 amino acids. Germline V CDR1 and CDR2: SGHVS, FNYEAQ. CDR3 sequence (DNA): TGTGCCAGCAGTGGCCCAGACAGTCGGTCCGGGGAGCTGTTTTTT. Protein sequence: CASSGPDSRSGELFF.

The J gene is TRBJ2-7, the V gene TRBV5-8; 8 bases match TRBD1. CDR1 is SGHTS and CDR2 is YDEGEE in the germline V gene. The CDR3 runs 14 residues. The V gene end was trimmed by 0 bases and the J gene end by 2 bases; junction bases not matched to a gene: 1. The CDR3 DNA follows: TGTGCCAGCAGCTTGGGCAGGGGGCCCTACGAGCAGTACTTC. It encodes CASSLGRGPYEQYF.

The rearrangement joins TRBV6-5 to TRBJ2-7; 10 positions match TRBD2. This CDR3 is 15 amino acids long. The V gene's germline CDR1 is MNHEY and CDR2 SVGAGI. Trimming cost V 6 bases and J 3 bases; bases outside gene matches: 8. The DNA for the CDR3 is TGTGCCAGCAGCTTGACTAGCGGGCAAATCTACGAGCAGTACTTC. Its protein is CASSLTSGQIYEQYF.